The 18 T cell receptor beta chains below all came from one sample that was sequenced in a study of T cell changes during pregnancy in multiple sclerosis. Sequencing used immunoSEQ multiplex PCR; TCRdb keeps in-frame clones, though not all of them. Of about 54,000 clones in the sample, 91% are singletons; the top ten hold roughly 1.2%. This sample comprised peripheral blood, obtained after pregnancy. The receptor source for this set is a female donor in good health, enrolled as a control in a pregnancy study.

This chain joins TRBV9 and TRBJ1-1; D perhaps matches TRBD1 (6 bases). The CDR3 loop spans 13 amino acids. CDR1 and CDR2 from the germline V gene are SGDLS and YYNGEE. Trimming stripped 3 bases from V and 5 bases from J, with 11 bases between. The CDR3 is CASSAWQGTEAFF. CDR3 nucleotide sequence: TGTGCCAGCAGCGCCTGGCAGGGGACTGAAGCTTTCTTT.

J is TRBJ1-2 and V is TRBV6-1; no firm D call. CDR3 size: 12 residues. Deletions cut 4 bases from V and 8 bases from J, with 11 bases between. The germline V gene encodes CDR1 MNHNS and CDR2 SASEGT. The CDR3 DNA follows: TGTGCCAGCAGTGCACTTGGGCAGGGCTACACCTTC. This codes for CASSALGQGYTF.

The V call is TRBV7-8, the J call TRBJ2-3; tentatively, D is TRBD2 (6 bases). V was trimmed by 6 bases and J by 0 bases, leaving 13 bases between them. Germline V lookup: CDR1 SGHVS, CDR2 FQNEAQ. This CDR3 is built from 15 residues. The CDR3 DNA follows: TGTGCCAGCAGTCCATGGGGAGGTAGCACAGATACGCAGTATTTT. It translates to CASSPWGGSTDTQYF.

CDR3 DNA: TGCGCCAGCAGCCAAGAGTCGGGCGGGGCTAATTCACCCCTCCACTTT. Amino acids: CASSQESGGANSPLHF. The rearrangement joins TRBV4-3 to TRBJ1-6; D possibly corresponds to TRBD1 (5 bases). This CDR3 spans 16 amino acids. CDR1 is LGHNA and CDR2 is YSLEER in the germline V gene. V lost 0 bases to trimming and J lost 6 bases, with 12 bases between them.

V and J are TRBV7-9 and TRBJ1-1; 7 bases fit TRBD1. V lost 5 bases to trimming and J lost 2 bases; unmatched junction nucleotides: 11. The CDR3 sequence is 16 residues long. Germline CDR1 reads SEHNR; CDR2 reads FQNEAQ (reference sequence). This chain's CDR3 is CASSRMGTGDNTEAFF. The CDR3 bases are TGTGCCAGCAGCCGAATGGGAACAGGGGACAACACTGAAGCTTTCTTT. The full variable domain, in which reference TRBV7-9 and TRBJ1-1 provide the parts outside the CDR3, is DTGVSQNPRHKITKRGQNVTFRCDPISEHNRLYWYRQTLGQGPEFLTYFQNEAQLEKSRLLSDRFSAERPKGSFSTLEIQRTEQGDSAMYLCASSRMGTGDNTEAFFGQGTRLTVV.

The genes are TRBV14 and TRBJ2-1, with 13 bases aligning to TRBD2. CDR1 SGHDN and CDR2 FVKESK come from the germline V gene. This CDR3 has 15 residues. V lost 1 base, J lost 8 bases, and 2 bases stayed unmatched. The CDR3 DNA sequence: TGTGCCAGCAGCCAAGGACTAGCGGGGGGCCATGAGCAGTTCTTC. Its translation is CASSQGLAGGHEQFF.

This chain uses TRBV28 with TRBJ2-3, with TRBD1 matching over 10 bases. This CDR3 has 17 residues. The V gene's germline CDR1 is MDHEN and CDR2 SYDVKM. V shed 4 bases, J shed 4 bases, and the junction held 11 bases outside the gene matches. In nucleotides, the CDR3 is TGTGCCAGCAGTTCTCTCCTCCCGGGACAGGGGTCAGATACGCAGTATTTT. As protein: CASSSLLPGQGSDTQYF.

CDR3 DNA: TGTGCCAGCAGACTAGCGGGGATTTACGAGCAGTACTTC. It translates to CASRLAGIYEQYF. This sequence joins TRBV28 and TRBJ2-7, with 10 bases aligning to TRBD2. Germline CDR1 reads MDHEN; CDR2 reads SYDVKM. V shed 6 bases and J 4 bases; nucleotides not matched to a gene: 3. This CDR3 comprises 13 residues.

V usage is TRBV5-5 and J usage is TRBJ1-2, with 11 bases aligning to TRBD1. The CDR3 totals 15 residues. In germline, CDR1 is SGHKS, CDR2 YYEKEE (reference sequence). V shed 4 bases, J shed 5 bases, and the junction held 7 bases outside the gene matches. Written as DNA, the CDR3 is TGTGCCAGCAGCCAAGGGACAGGGGGAAGGTATGGCTACACCTTC. Amino acids: CASSQGTGGRYGYTF.

The rearrangement uses TRBV5-1 and TRBJ2-5; weak D call: TRBD2 (6 bases). CDR1 is SGHRS and CDR2 is YFSETQ in the germline V gene. Trimming stripped 7 bases from V and 2 bases from J, with 15 bases between. The length of the CDR3 is 14 residues. The CDR3 nucleotides are TGCGCCAGCCGTCTAACTAGCCCTCAAGAGACCCAGTACTTC. It translates to CASRLTSPQETQYF.

This chain connects TRBV6-5 to TRBJ1-3; D gene unclear. This CDR3 is built from 14 residues. The V gene lost 5 bases and the J gene lost 0 bases, with 8 bases spanning the gap. CDR1 MNHEY and CDR2 SVGAGI come from the germline V gene. This CDR3 reads CASSLKRSGNTIYF. CDR3 in DNA: TGTGCCAGCAGTCTAAAACGCTCTGGAAACACCATATATTTT.

The chain carries TRBV27 and TRBJ1-6; tentative D call: TRBD1 (6 bases). The CDR3 runs to 17 residues. CDR1 is MNHEY, CDR2 SMNVEV, per germline (reference sequence). The V and J ends lost 6 bases and 0 bases respectively, with 15 bases between them. The CDR3 region is CASRLGGRGSYNSPLHF. CDR3 DNA sequence: TGTGCCAGCAGGCTAGGGGGTCGGGGCTCCTATAATTCACCCCTCCACTTT.

This clone is a singleton in its sample. The chain uses TRBV10-3 and TRBJ1-4, with D possibly being TRBD1 (6 bases). This CDR3 region has 14 residues. Germline values: CDR1 ENHRY, CDR2 SYGVKD. V shed 3 bases and J shed 7 bases, with 12 bases lying between them. In DNA form, the CDR3 reads TGTGCCATCAGTGACGGCAGGGGCACTGAAAAACTGTTTTTT. Its translation: CAISDGRGTEKLFF.

The rearrangement links TRBV11-2 to TRBJ2-7; 8 bases agree with TRBD2. Per the germline V gene, CDR1 is SGHAT and CDR2 is FQNNGV. The CDR3 runs to 16 residues. V lost 5 bases, J lost 4 bases, and 13 bases stayed unmatched. The CDR3 DNA reads as TGTGCCAGCAGCCCCCGGGGGGTAGCGGGAACGTACGAGCAGTACTTC. Its protein is CASSPRGVAGTYEQYF.

The rearrangement links TRBV6-5 to TRBJ2-7; TRBD1 aligns across 9 bases. V was clipped by 5 bases and J by 0 bases; unmatched bases: 5. Germline V lookup: CDR1 MNHEY, CDR2 SVGAGI. This CDR3 region has 15 residues. In DNA, the CDR3 is TGTGCCAGCAGTCGGGACAGGGTAAGCTCCTACGAGCAGTACTTC. Protein product: CASSRDRVSSYEQYF.

The chain joins TRBV7-2 to TRBJ2-5; D perhaps matches TRBD1 (5 bases). This CDR3 has 13 residues. V lost 5 bases, J lost 5 bases, and 12 bases lay in between. Germline loops: CDR1 SGHTA, CDR2 FQGNSA. As DNA, the CDR3 is TGTGCCAGCAGCAGAGACAGAATGGAGACCCAGTACTTC. Translated: CASSRDRMETQYF.

In its sample, this clone was seen once. The V call is TRBV14, the J call TRBJ1-1; a possible D gene is TRBD1 (5 bases). The CDR3 runs to 15 residues. Trimming pared 0 bases from V and 3 bases from J, leaving 11 bases between. Germline CDR1 reads SGHDN; CDR2 reads FVKESK. Here the CDR3 reads CASSQDRGRDTEAFF. CDR3 DNA: TGTGCCAGCAGCCAAGATCGGGGGAGGGACACTGAAGCTTTCTTT. The whole variable domain, filled in from reference TRBV14 and TRBJ1-1, reads EAGVTQFPSHSVIEKGQTVTLRCDPISGHDNLYWYRRVMGKEIKFLLHFVKESKQDESGMPNNRFLAERTGGTYSTLKVQPAELEDSGVYFCASSQDRGRDTEAFFGQGTRLTVV.

The chain joins TRBV6-5 to TRBJ2-3; 8 nucleotides align to TRBD1. The germline CDR1 and CDR2 sequences are MNHEY and SVGAGI. The V segment lost 5 bases and the J segment 3 bases; nucleotides outside the gene matches: 7. The CDR3 consists of 15 residues. CDR3 nucleotide sequence: TGTGCCAGCAGTCCTCGGACAGGGCGAACAGATACGCAGTATTTT. Translation: CASSPRTGRTDTQYF.